This T cell receptor (beta chain) was retrieved from a study of T cell changes during pregnancy in multiple sclerosis. Clones were read by immunoSEQ multiplex PCR, and TCRdb kept only the in-frame ones, dropping some. Among just over 55,000 clones listed, approximately 90% were seen once. This CDR3 has 13 residues. Trimming took off 4 bases at V and 1 base at J, with 7 bases between the two ends. The germline V gene encodes CDR1 SGHVS and CDR2 FNYEAQ. The clonotype comes from a female donor in good health, enrolled as a control in a pregnancy study. This chain links TRBV7-6 with TRBJ1-1; tentatively, D is TRBD1 (5 bases). Sequenced here: peripheral blood, sampled after pregnancy. The CDR3 DNA reads TGTGCCAGCAGCTCGGGGGGGAACACTGAAGCTTTCTTT. This gives the protein CASSSGGNTEAFF.